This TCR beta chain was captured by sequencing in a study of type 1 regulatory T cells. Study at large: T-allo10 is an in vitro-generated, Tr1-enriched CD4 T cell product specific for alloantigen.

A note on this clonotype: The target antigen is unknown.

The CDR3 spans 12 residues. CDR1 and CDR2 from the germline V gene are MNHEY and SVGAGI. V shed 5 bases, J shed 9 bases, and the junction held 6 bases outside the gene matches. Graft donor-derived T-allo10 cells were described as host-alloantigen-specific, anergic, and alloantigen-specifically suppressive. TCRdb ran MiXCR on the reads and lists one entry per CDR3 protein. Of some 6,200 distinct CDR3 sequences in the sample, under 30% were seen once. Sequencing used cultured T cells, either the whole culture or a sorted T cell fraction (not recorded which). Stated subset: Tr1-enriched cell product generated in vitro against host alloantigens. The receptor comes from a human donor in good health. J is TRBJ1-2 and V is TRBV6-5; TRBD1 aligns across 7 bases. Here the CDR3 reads CASSETGSSYTF. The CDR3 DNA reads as TGTGCCAGCAGTGAGACAGGGTCGAGCTACACCTTC.